The 2 T cell receptor beta chains below all came from one sample that was sequenced in a study of T cell changes during pregnancy in multiple sclerosis. Repertoires were generated with immunoSEQ multiplex PCR, while TCRdb's copy carries only in-frame clones and drops some. Of 70,000 to 85,000 clones in the sample, under 95% are singletons; the top ten hold 2.5% to 3%. This material consisted of peripheral blood, taken before pregnancy. Receptors originate from a female donor with multiple sclerosis, enrolled in a pregnancy study.

The chain combines TRBV5-4 with TRBJ1-1, with a possible D match to TRBD1 (5 bases). V shed 0 bases and J shed 0 bases, with 6 bases lying between them. The CDR3 sequence is 14 residues long. Looked up from germline, CDR1 is SGHNT and CDR2 is YYREEE (reference sequence). CDR3 protein: CASSLGGVNTEAFF. The CDR3 DNA is TGTGCCAGCAGCTTGGGGGGGGTGAACACTGAAGCTTTCTTT.

The CDR3 here is CASSPGTSGRIPPGELFF. The CDR3 coding sequence is TGTGCCAGCAGCCCCGGGACTAGCGGGAGAATACCCCCCGGGGAGCTGTTTTTT. The gene calls are TRBV7-2 and TRBJ2-2; 14 positions agree with TRBD2. The CDR3 has 18 residues. With 5 bases clipped from V and 6 bases from J, the junction kept 11 bases outside the gene matches. Germline loops: CDR1 SGHTA, CDR2 FQGNSA.